The clone carrying this T cell receptor beta chain was seen more than once but under ten times. The sample is drawn from a study of T cells of healthy individuals. TCRdb reanalysed the 5' RACE reads using MiXCR and keeps one entry per CDR3 protein. The table lists about 82,000 distinct CDR3 sequences, roughly 5% of them singletons. This sequence originates from a female donor in good health.

The CDR3 here is CASSEVGAQPQHF. For the CDR3, the DNA is TGTGCCAGCAGTGAAGTGGGGGCCCAGCCCCAGCATTTT. The V and J genes are TRBV6-1 and TRBJ1-5; D possibly corresponds to TRBD1 (6 bases). The germline V and J ends were trimmed by 1 base and 7 bases, with 8 bases remaining between them. Germline assignment: CDR1 MNHNS and CDR2 SASEGT. This CDR3 spans 13 amino acids.